The following is a T cell receptor beta chain sequence with its context. The antigen is unknown. This record belongs to a study of T cell responses to AZD1222 COVID-19 vaccine. Study information: Whether given at about 4 or about 12 weeks, second doses were pooled. Notes on the study in general: Once two AZD1222 doses were given, Spike-specific TCR breadth and depth went up.

Clones were read by immunoSEQ multiplex PCR, and TCRdb kept only the in-frame ones, dropping some. The sample consists of about 99,000 clones, 91% of them appearing once. From germline, CDR1 is SEHNR and CDR2 FQNEAQ (reference sequence). Trimming at V came to 5 bases and at J to 5 bases, leaving 9 bases not matched to a gene. CDR3 length: 15 residues. The chain has TRBV7-9 and TRBJ1-5, with 7 bases aligning to TRBD1. Here the sequenced sample was peripheral blood, taken on day 0 of AZD1222 vaccination. The TCR sequence derives from an adult in good health. The CDR3 region is CASSPSTGTYQPQHF. Written as DNA, the CDR3 is TGTGCCAGCAGCCCATCGACAGGGACTTATCAGCCCCAGCATTTT.